Following are 19 T cell receptor beta chains from one sample sequenced in a study of cytomegalovirus exposure and HLA in healthy donors. Primers: 60 Vbeta forward and 13 Jbeta reverse. Sequencing was performed with immunoSEQ multiplex PCR; in TCRdb, only in-frame clones are kept and a portion is missing. Of around 65,000 clones in the sample, around 75% were seen once. The sample taken for sequencing was PBMCs. The receptors here all came from a woman aged 25 to 45 in good health and CMV-seropositive.

The chain couples TRBV28 to TRBJ2-2; 7 bases match TRBD1. The CDR3 runs to 15 residues. With V trimmed by 6 bases and J by 4 bases, 8 bases remained unmatched. Germline V CDR1 and CDR2: MDHEN, SYDVKM. DNA for the CDR3: TGTGCCAGCAGCCTGACAGGGTTGGGCACCGGGGAGCTGTTTTTT. Protein sequence: CASSLTGLGTGELFF. The entire variable domain, with the rest obtained from reference TRBV28 and TRBJ2-2, is as follows: DVKVTQSSRYLVKRTGEKVFLECVQDMDHENMFWYRQDPGLGLRLIYFSYDVKMKEKGDIPEGYSVSREKKERFSLILESASTNQTSMYLCASSLTGLGTGELFFGEGSRLTVL.

The V gene is TRBV6-1, the J gene TRBJ2-3; 7 bases map to TRBD2. Germline trimming cut 2 bases from V and 0 bases from J; bases unmatched to any gene: 5. Germline-derived CDR1 and CDR2 are MNHNS and SASEGT. The CDR3 sequence is 16 residues long. CDR3 bases: TGTGCCAGCAGTGAAAGGCGTAGCGGGAGCACAGATACGCAGTATTTT. This gives the protein CASSERRSGSTDTQYF.

Concerning this clone: The same CDR3 can be traced to other DNA sequences in this sample. The gene calls are TRBV28 and TRBJ2-2, with 12 bases matching TRBD2. Trimming cost V 6 bases and J 8 bases; bases outside gene matches: 7. The CDR3 has 15 residues. Germline V gene lookup returns CDR1 MDHEN and CDR2 SYDVKM. CDR3 nucleotide sequence: TGTGCCAGCAGGCCGACTAGCGGGAGCACGGGGGAGCTGTTTTTT. This sequence encodes CASRPTSGSTGELFF.

The rearrangement joins TRBV6-5 to TRBJ2-1; weak D call: TRBD1 (6 bases). The germline CDR1 and CDR2 sequences are MNHEY and SVGAGI. This CDR3 has 15 amino acids. Trimming removed 6 bases at V and 0 bases at J, with 12 bases between. CDR3 nucleotides: TGTGCCAGCAGGCCAACAGGGAGCTCCTACAATGAGCAGTTCTTC. Encoded protein: CASRPTGSSYNEQFF.

Written as DNA, the CDR3 is TGCAGCGTTGTTACAGGGACGAGGGACACCATATATTTT. It codes for CSVVTGTRDTIYF. The V call is TRBV29-1, the J call TRBJ1-3; D might be TRBD1 (6 bases). CDR3 length: 13 amino acids. Per germline, CDR1 SQVTM and CDR2 ANQGSEA. V was trimmed by 4 bases and J by 8 bases, leaving 15 bases between them.

The chain employs TRBV9 and TRBJ2-1; the match to TRBD2 covers 7 bases. The germline V gene has CDR1 SGDLS and CDR2 YYNGEE. The CDR3 is 14 residues long. V dropped 4 bases and J dropped 8; count of bases not matched to a gene: 9. The CDR3 DNA is TGTGCCAGCAGCCTCAGCGGGAAAGGGGATGAGCAGTTCTTC. Protein: CASSLSGKGDEQFF.

The chain is built from TRBV5-8 and TRBJ2-7; 10 bases match TRBD1. Germline values: CDR1 SGHTS, CDR2 YDEGEE. V was pared by 5 bases and J by 0 bases, with 5 bases of the junction left unmatched. This CDR3 contains 15 residues. CDR3 in DNA: TGTGCCAGCAGGCTTGGGACAGGGGACTCCTACGAGCAGTACTTC. Residues: CASRLGTGDSYEQYF.

The rearrangement joins TRBV15 to TRBJ2-2; D possibly corresponds to TRBD1 (6 bases). Germline assignment: CDR1 LNHNV and CDR2 YYDKDF (reference sequence). The V end was cut by 0 bases, the J end by 6 bases, with 14 bases between. This CDR3 comprises 16 residues. CDR3 bases: TGTGCCACCAGCAGAGATCGCCAGGGGCGGTCCGGGGAGCTGTTTTTT. It encodes CATSRDRQGRSGELFF.

The chain's CDR3 is CASSRTDSYNSPLHF. The CDR3 bases are TGTGCCAGCAGCCGGACAGACTCCTATAATTCACCCCTCCACTTT. The chain joins TRBV5-4 to TRBJ1-6; a weak D match, TRBD1 (6 bases). The CDR3 runs to 15 residues. CDR1 is SGHNT, CDR2 YYREEE, per germline (reference sequence). The V end lost 4 bases, the J end lost 0 bases, and 8 bases lay between the germline ends.

This rearrangement joins TRBV13 to TRBJ1-1, with 8 bases aligning to TRBD1. The CDR3 length is 18 residues. The germline CDR1 and CDR2 sequences are PRHDT and FYEKMQ (reference sequence). V lost 3 bases and J lost 8; bases outside the gene matches: 20. DNA of the CDR3: TGTGCCAGCAGCTTTTTCACCAGGAGGCGGGACAGGTTTGGGGAAGCTTTCTTT. Its translation is CASSFFTRRRDRFGEAFF.

V and J are TRBV2 and TRBJ2-7; TRBD2 might be the D (5 bases). Germline CDR1 reads SNHLY; CDR2 reads FYNNEI. This CDR3 is 12 amino acids long. Trimming pared 5 bases from V and 3 bases from J, leaving 8 bases between. The CDR3, as DNA: TGTGCCAGCAGTCGGACTCGCTACGAGCAGTACTTC. Protein: CASSRTRYEQYF.

The rearrangement uses TRBV6-6 and TRBJ1-4, with 9 bases that match TRBD1. J lost 8 bases, V lost 7 bases, and 8 bases had no gene match. The CDR3 runs 14 residues. Germline V gene data show CDR1 as MNHNY and CDR2 as SVGAGI (reference sequence). In DNA form, the CDR3 reads TGTGCCAGCACCCAGACAGGGGGAAAGGAAAAACTGTTTTTT. Residues: CASTQTGGKEKLFF.

V usage is TRBV5-1 and J usage is TRBJ2-7; TRBD2 matches 14 bases. J lost 6 bases, V lost 0 bases, and 11 bases had no gene match. The CDR3 has 18 residues. Germline V gene lookup returns CDR1 SGHRS and CDR2 YFSETQ. CDR3 sequence reads: CASSLAGLAGDQVAEQYF. The CDR3 DNA sequence: TGCGCCAGCAGCTTGGCGGGACTAGCGGGAGACCAGGTCGCCGAGCAGTACTTC.

The chain joins TRBV19 to TRBJ2-7, with TRBD1 identical over 11 bases. The CDR3 has 14 amino acids. Germline V CDR1 and CDR2: LNHDA, SQIVND (reference sequence). The J segment lost 6 bases and the V segment lost 5 bases, leaving 6 bases of the junction unmatched. The CDR3 nucleotides read TGTGCCAGTAGTGACGGACAGGGGGCTGTCGAGCAGTACTTC. Translating it yields CASSDGQGAVEQYF.

The CDR3 loop is CASSVGGVNTDTQYF. CDR3 bases: TGTGCCAGCAGCGTTGGGGGGGTGAACACAGATACGCAGTATTTT. The chain uses TRBV9 and TRBJ2-3; 7 nucleotides match TRBD2. Germline loops: CDR1 SGDLS, CDR2 YYNGEE. V lost 2 bases, J lost 2 bases, and 5 bases stayed unmatched. CDR3 length: 15 residues.

In this sample, this clone turned up once. This sequence joins TRBV5-1 and TRBJ2-2, with 7 bases identical to TRBD2. The J segment lost 1 base and the V segment lost 6 bases, leaving 3 bases of the junction unmatched. This CDR3 region has 14 residues. Germline assignment: CDR1 SGHRS and CDR2 YFSETQ. This chain's CDR3 is CASKLAGNTGELFF. As DNA, the CDR3 is TGCGCCAGCAAATTAGCGGGGAACACCGGGGAGCTGTTTTTT.

The CDR3 spells CASSPTGGYEQYF. The CDR3 nucleotides read TGTGCCAGCAGCCCGACAGGGGGCTACGAGCAGTACTTC. V is TRBV27 and J is TRBJ2-7, with 9 bases matching TRBD1. CDR1 is MNHEY, CDR2 SMNVEV, per germline (reference sequence). The junction had 3 bases not matched to a gene; V was cut back by 6 bases and J by 3 bases. This CDR3 is 13 amino acids long.

The chain employs TRBV6-1 and TRBJ2-1, with TRBD1 matching over 8 bases. There are 15 residues in the CDR3. The ends lost 6 bases at V and 2 bases at J; junction bases unmatched: 6. The V gene's germline CDR1 is MNHNS and CDR2 SASEGT. Here the CDR3 DNA reads TGTGCCAGCAGCTATAGACAGGGGACCTACAATGAGCAGTTCTTC. This translates into CASSYRQGTYNEQFF.

The chain carries TRBV18 and TRBJ1-5; D is uncertain. The germline V and J ends were trimmed by 3 bases and 6 bases, with 15 bases remaining between them. The CDR3 is 15 amino acids. Looked up from germline, CDR1 is KGHSH and CDR2 is LQKENI. CDR3 nucleotide sequence: TGTGCCAGCTCACCGGTCGGGGATGCGGTTCAGCCCCAGCATTTT. Protein product: CASSPVGDAVQPQHF.